Listed below are T cell receptor beta chains from one sample, sequenced in a study of cytomegalovirus exposure and HLA in healthy donors. Assay used: immunoSEQ multiplex PCR; TCRdb lists only in-frame clones, some missing. Of about 78,000 clones listed, about three quarters are singletons. Sequencing was performed on PBMCs. These receptors all stem from a male donor in good health and CMV-seronegative. Both conserved end residues are part of each CDR3. A D gene is named only where the DNA matches it firmly. Clone sizes are given selectively: once, few, many, or a class where the clone is expanded.

clone size	V gene	J gene	D gene	CDR3 DNA	CDR3 protein
NA	TRBV5-4	TRBJ2-7	TRBD1	TGTGCCAGCAGCCCCGGGACAGGGTCCTACGAGCAGTACTTC	CASSPGTGSYEQYF
NA	TRBV18	TRBJ2-1	TRBD2	TGTGCCAGCTCACCACCGAGCGGGAGGGTTTACAATGAGCAGTTCTTC	CASSPPSGRVYNEQFF
NA	TRBV19	TRBJ1-3	TRBD1	TGTGCCAGTAGATGGGACAGGGCCACTGGAAACACCATATATTTT	CASRWDRATGNTIYF
NA	TRBV5-1	TRBJ1-2	TRBD1	TGCGCCAGCAGCTTATCGGACAGGGTTGATAATGGCTACACCTTC	CASSLSDRVDNGYTF
NA	TRBV7-8	TRBJ2-7	TRBD1	TGTGCCAGCAGCTTAGGCCCGGGACAGAAATCCTACGAGCAGTACTTC	CASSLGPGQKSYEQYF
NA	TRBV5-6	TRBJ2-1	TRBD1	TGTGCCAGCAGCCCCCTGGGACAGGCCTACAATGAGCAGTTCTTC	CASSPLGQAYNEQFF
NA	TRBV29-1	TRBJ1-2	TRBD1	TGCAGCGTCCGAACCGGGACAGGGGGCGTAGGTGGCTACACCTTC	CSVRTGTGGVGGYTF
once	TRBV19	TRBJ2-5	NA	TGTGCCAGTAGTCACAACGGGGGTGGCGGAGAGGCCCAGTACTTC	CASSHNGGGGEAQYF
NA	TRBV25-1	TRBJ2-1	TRBD2	TGTGCCAGCACCGCGTCAGCGGGAGTTTACAATGAGCAGTTCTTC	CASTASAGVYNEQFF
NA	TRBV6-1	TRBJ2-2	TRBD2	TGTGCCAGCACAACGGGGGGGGCGACCACCGGGGAGCTGTTTTTT	CASTTGGATTGELFF
NA	TRBV5-1	TRBJ1-2	NA	TGCGCCAGCAGCTCCGAAATGAGAGGCCATTATGGCTACACCTTC	CASSSEMRGHYGYTF
NA	TRBV7-2	TRBJ2-3	TRBD2	TGTGCCAGCAGCCCCCAAGCGGGGTACACAGATACGCAGTATTTT	CASSPQAGYTDTQYF
NA	TRBV18	TRBJ2-7	NA	TGTGCCAGCTCACCACGCGCTCGGGGCTACGAGCAGTACTTC	CASSPRARGYEQYF